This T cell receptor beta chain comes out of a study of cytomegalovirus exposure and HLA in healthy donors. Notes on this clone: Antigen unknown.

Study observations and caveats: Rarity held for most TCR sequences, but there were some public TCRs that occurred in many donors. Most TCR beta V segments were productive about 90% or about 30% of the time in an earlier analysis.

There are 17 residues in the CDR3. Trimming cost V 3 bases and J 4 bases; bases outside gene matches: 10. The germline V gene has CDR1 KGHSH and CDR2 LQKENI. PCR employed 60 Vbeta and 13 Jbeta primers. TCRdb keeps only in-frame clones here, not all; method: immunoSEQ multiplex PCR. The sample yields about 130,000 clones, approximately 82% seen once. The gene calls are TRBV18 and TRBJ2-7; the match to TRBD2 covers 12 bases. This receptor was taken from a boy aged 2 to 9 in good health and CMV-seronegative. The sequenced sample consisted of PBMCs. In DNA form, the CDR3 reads TGTGCCAGCTCACCTAGCCCCGGACTAGCGGGAAATTACGAGCAGTACGTC. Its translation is CASSPSPGLAGNYEQYV.